These 10 T cell receptor beta chains were sequenced from one sample in a study of regulatory T cells in long-lasting Graves disease (dated by TCRdb to about 2021). The library was obtained by multiplex PCR. The instrument was an Illumina HiSeq 4000. CDR3 regions were amplified by Arm-PCR with iRepertoire HTBI primers to construct TCR beta libraries. TCRdb trimmed the raw reads at Q25, called clones with MiXCR and kept productive beta chains. Each entry merges the rows of one CDR3 protein and shows their most common DNA and genes. Recorded for this sample are about 430,000 distinct CDR3 sequences; about 15% of them occurred a single time. About 8.2% of the sample lies in the top ten. In light of the paper, this sample's time point label describes: newly diagnosed GD, antithyroid drugs for less than 3 months. RNA was extracted from PBMCs in TRIzol for both TCR sequencing and RNA sequencing. The sample was also reused in another study, on T cells in Graves' hyperthyroidism and ophthalmopathy.

Sample: peripheral blood mononuclear cells (PBMCs), taken at new diagnosis, from a patient treated with antithyroid drugs. Source of these receptors: a woman aged 40 to 50 with Graves disease. Donor details come from another sample of the same person, matched by shared clones.

Concerning this clonotype itself: This may be a read error: a much more frequent sequence differs by one nucleotide. The chain has TRBV15 and TRBJ1-1; weak D call: TRBD1 (5 bases). V lost 10 bases to trimming and J lost 11 bases, with 20 bases between them. CDR1 is LNHNV, CDR2 YYDKDF, per germline (reference sequence). The CDR3 covers 12 residues. CDR3 bases: TGTGCCAGCTGGGGACCGCCTCGGGAGGCTTTCTTT. It translates to CASWGPPREAFF.

This chain joins TRBV6-4 and TRBJ2-1; 8 bases agree with TRBD2. Germline V CDR1 and CDR2: MRHNA, SNTAGT. This CDR3 region has 13 residues. V lost 10 bases, J lost 6 bases, and 8 bases stayed unmatched. This CDR3 reads CANDGTRINEQFF. The DNA for the CDR3 is TGTGCCAACGACGGGACTAGGATCAATGAGCAGTTCTTC.

The rearrangement uses TRBV20-1 and TRBJ2-7, with 8 bases identical to TRBD2. The CDR3 totals 13 residues. Unmatched junction bases numbered 7, after V lost 3 bases and J lost 6 bases. Germline assignment: CDR1 DFQATT and CDR2 SNEGSKA (reference sequence). In nucleotides, the CDR3 is TGCAGTGCTAGTACGGGAGGGCCTTCCGAGCAGTACTTC. It is translated as CSASTGGPSEQYF.

At least ten counts were recorded for this clonotype. The CDR3 loop is CAWNMDPRAVSTDTQYF. In DNA form, the CDR3 reads TGTGCCTGGAACATGGACCCGCGGGCGGTCAGCACAGATACGCAGTATTTT. V is TRBV30 and J is TRBJ2-3; a possible D gene is TRBD2 (5 bases). The CDR3 contains 17 residues. V shed 4 bases and J shed 0 bases, with 20 bases lying between them. Germline V gene data show CDR1 as GTSNPN and CDR2 as SVGIG (reference sequence).

This clonotype has at least ten counts. V usage is TRBV5-8 and J usage is TRBJ1-6; tentative D call: TRBD1 (5 bases). This CDR3 spans 15 amino acids. Germline CDR1 is SGHTS and CDR2 is YDEGEE. V lost 6 bases, J lost 7 bases, and 17 bases lay in between. Here the CDR3 reads CASIQAFRGNSPLHF. Written as DNA, the CDR3 is TGTGCCAGCATTCAGGCCTTCCGGGGCAATTCACCCCTCCACTTT.

This clonotype was observed many times. This chain uses TRBV6-1 with TRBJ2-1; 10 bases agree with TRBD2. CDR1 is MNHNS and CDR2 is SASEGT in the germline V gene. J gave up 7 bases and V 5 bases, and 5 bases lay outside the gene matches. The CDR3 consists of 14 residues. The CDR3 loop reads CASSLAGAANEQFF. The CDR3 nucleotides read TGTGCCAGCAGTCTAGCGGGAGCGGCTAATGAGCAGTTCTTC.

V is TRBV6-1 and J is TRBJ2-2; 7 bases are shared with TRBD1. The CDR3 contains 15 residues. Germline-derived CDR1 and CDR2 are MNHNS and SASEGT. Unmatched junction bases numbered 4, after V lost 2 bases and J lost 4 bases. The CDR3 here is CASSENSGGTGELFF. The CDR3 DNA is TGTGCCAGCAGTGAAAATTCAGGGGGCACCGGGGAGCTGTTTTTT.

This clonotype was observed a few times. This sequence may be a read error, since a much larger clone differs from it by one base. The chain carries TRBV28 and TRBJ1-6; D is ambiguous. The CDR3 is 13 residues long. V lost 6 bases and J 3 bases, leaving 6 bases between the germline ends. Germline lookup yields CDR1 MDHEN and CDR2 SYDVKM. The CDR3 reads CASSRNYNSPLHF. The CDR3, as DNA: TGTGCCAGCAGCAGGAACTATAATTCACCCCTCCACTTT.

This clonotype turned up a few times. The genes are TRBV11-3 and TRBJ2-5, with TRBD1 identical over 7 bases. The CDR3 is made up of 17 amino acids. With 4 bases clipped from V and 3 bases from J, the junction kept 14 bases outside the gene matches. Germline lookup yields CDR1 SGHNT and CDR2 YENEEA. The DNA for the CDR3 is TGTGCCAGCAGCTCCCGCATCTCGACAGGGAAAGAAGAGACCCAGTACTTC. It yields the protein CASSSRISTGKEETQYF.

This clonotype was recorded at least ten times. V usage is TRBV12-3 or TRBV12-4 and J usage is TRBJ2-3, with TRBD1 matching 7 bases. The CDR3 loop spans 20 amino acids. V gave up 2 bases and J gave up 2 bases; unmatched junction bases: 19. The CDR3 bases are TGTGCCAGCAGTTTATCCCATGGGGACAGAAAAGGGGTATTCACAGATACGCAGTATTTT. Translated: CASSLSHGDRKGVFTDTQYF.